A single sample gave rise to the 28 T cell receptor beta chains below, sequenced in a study of PD-L1 blockade in urothelial cancer. Data came from immunoSEQ multiplex PCR; TCRdb stores just in-frame clones and leaves some out. The top ten hold approximately 2% of the sample, which has approximately 88,000 clones, around 84% seen once. The time point: pretreatment peripheral blood. The sample here was PBMCs, taken around atezolizumab (anti-PD-L1) treatment. The receptors shown here come from a man in his sixties with urothelial cancer.

The chain joins TRBV28 to TRBJ2-7, with a tentative D call TRBD1 (5 bases). Deletions cut 10 bases from V and 0 bases from J, with 13 bases between. The germline CDR1 and CDR2 sequences are MDHEN and SYDVKM. The CDR3 runs to 13 residues. The CDR3 reads CATRRQSSYEQYF. Here the CDR3 DNA reads TGTGCCACCCGCCGACAGAGCTCCTACGAGCAGTACTTC.

The chain couples TRBV7-6 to TRBJ2-7, with 13 bases that match TRBD2. This CDR3 is built from 16 residues. Germline-derived CDR1 and CDR2 are SGHVS and FNYEAQ. J gave up 4 bases and V 3 bases, and 6 bases lay outside the gene matches. The DNA for the CDR3 is TGTGCCAGCAGCTTGACTAGCGGGGGGACCCAATACGAGCAGTACTTC. It codes for CASSLTSGGTQYEQYF.

The count of this clone is one. V and J are TRBV15 and TRBJ2-3, with unresolved D. The CDR3 has 14 amino acids. Germline V gene data show CDR1 as LNHNV and CDR2 as YYDKDF (reference sequence). V lost 0 bases and J lost 1, with 5 bases in between. The CDR3 loop is CATSRDQGTDTQYF. The CDR3 DNA sequence: TGTGCCACCAGCAGAGATCAGGGCACAGATACGCAGTATTTT.

The chain is built from TRBV6-1 and TRBJ2-4; 8 nucleotides line up with TRBD2. Germline V gives CDR1 MNHNS, CDR2 SASEGT. The CDR3 length is 18 residues. Trimming at V came to 1 base and at J to 2 bases, leaving 10 bases not matched to a gene. DNA of the CDR3: TGTGCCAGCAGTGAAGGGTGGCGGGGGGCCGGGACCAAAAACATTCAGTACTTC. Translating it yields CASSEGWRGAGTKNIQYF.

This clone was detected only once. The genes are TRBV6-1 and TRBJ1-2; D gene uncertain. V lost 8 bases and J 0 bases, leaving 10 bases between the germline ends. The CDR3 consists of 13 residues. CDR1 is MNHNS and CDR2 is SASEGT in the germline V gene. The CDR3 protein is CASQTGSNYGYTF. The CDR3, as DNA: TGTGCCAGCCAGACGGGGTCTAACTATGGCTACACCTTC.

V gene TRBV27 combines with J gene TRBJ1-4; 7 nucleotides line up with TRBD1. This CDR3 contains 15 residues. CDR1 and CDR2 (germline): MNHEY, SMNVEV (reference sequence). Unmatched junction bases numbered 4, after V lost 1 base and J lost 5 bases. The CDR3, as DNA: TGTGCCAGCAGTTTATTTACAGGGGTAAATGAAAAACTGTTTTTT. Translating gives CASSLFTGVNEKLFF.

The chain has TRBV7-8 and TRBJ1-3, with 8 bases lining up with TRBD1. The V gene's germline CDR1 is SGHVS and CDR2 FQNEAQ. CDR3 size: 17 residues. V was clipped by 5 bases and J by 0 bases; unmatched bases: 9. The CDR3 nucleotides read TGTGCCAGCAGCCGACGGGACAGGCTGACCTCTGGAAACACCATATATTTT. Amino acid sequence: CASSRRDRLTSGNTIYF.

This rearrangement joins TRBV2 to TRBJ2-2, with a weak D call TRBD2 (6 bases). CDR1 is SNHLY, CDR2 FYNNEI, per germline. This CDR3 is 14 amino acids long. V lost 6 bases and J 5 bases, leaving 13 bases between the germline ends. CDR3 sequence: CASRRAGETGELFF. CDR3 DNA: TGTGCCAGCAGAAGAGCGGGCGAGACCGGGGAGCTGTTTTTT.

The CDR3 DNA sequence: TGTGCCAGCAGTTACTCCCGACAGGGCAATGAGCAGTTCTTC. It translates to CASSYSRQGNEQFF. The chain combines TRBV6-6 with TRBJ2-1; TRBD1 agrees at 7 bases. CDR3 size: 14 residues. V was pared by 0 bases and J by 6 bases, with 2 bases of the junction left unmatched. From germline, CDR1 is MNHNY and CDR2 SVGAGI (reference sequence).

V and J are TRBV7-9 and TRBJ1-2; 7 nucleotides line up with TRBD1. The CDR3 consists of 17 residues. Trimming removed 1 base from V and 3 bases from J; junction bases left unmatched: 11. Germline values: CDR1 SEHNR, CDR2 FQNEAQ (reference sequence). The CDR3 coding sequence is TGTGCCAGCAGCTTAGACGGACAGGAGTTTTCTCACTATGGCTACACCTTC. Protein product: CASSLDGQEFSHYGYTF.

The chain couples TRBV28 to TRBJ2-7, with D tentatively TRBD2 (5 bases). The germline V and J ends were trimmed by 7 bases and 0 bases, with 25 bases remaining between them. CDR3 length: 18 residues. Germline values: CDR1 MDHEN, CDR2 SYDVKM. CDR3 in DNA: TGTGCCAGCACTTCCATTGCTACCGGGAAACTTAGCTCCTACGAGCAGTACTTC. This sequence encodes CASTSIATGKLSSYEQYF.

The chain links TRBV6-5 to TRBJ2-3; TRBD1 agrees at 8 bases. With V trimmed by 6 bases and J by 4 bases, 9 bases remained unmatched. The CDR3 runs 15 residues. Germline V CDR1 and CDR2: MNHEY, SVGAGI. The CDR3 DNA follows: TGTGCCAGCAGCCCCCGACAGGGGTACGCAGATACGCAGTATTTT. Protein product: CASSPRQGYADTQYF.

The rearrangement joins TRBV10-3 to TRBJ2-5; 7 bases line up with TRBD1. This CDR3 spans 13 amino acids. Germline CDR1 is ENHRY and CDR2 is SYGVKD. V trimming: 6 bases; J trimming: 1 base; junction bases outside the gene matches: 2. CDR3 DNA: TGTGCCATCAGGGACAGGTCCCAAGAGACCCAGTACTTC. As protein: CAIRDRSQETQYF.

This clone was seen once. The chain combines TRBV2 with TRBJ2-7, with TRBD1 matching 9 bases. CDR3 size: 13 residues. J lost 2 bases, V lost 10 bases, and 6 bases had no gene match. Germline V CDR1 and CDR2: SNHLY, FYNNEI. CDR3 in DNA: TGTGCCATCGACAGGGGGAGTCCCTACGAGCAGTACTTC. This gives the protein CAIDRGSPYEQYF.

This clone was seen a single time. This chain connects TRBV7-8 to TRBJ1-3; D is unclear. This CDR3 is 18 amino acids long. Germline loops: CDR1 SGHVS, CDR2 FQNEAQ. Trimming cost V 2 bases and J 4 bases, with 21 bases left between them. In nucleotides, the CDR3 is TGTGCCAGCAGCTTATACGTCCAGGCCCTAACGTCGGGAAACACCATATATTTT. It encodes CASSLYVQALTSGNTIYF.

V and J are TRBV5-1 and TRBJ2-2; TRBD1 matches at 8 bases. The CDR3 sequence is 17 residues long. Germline trimming cut 4 bases from V and 1 base from J; bases unmatched to any gene: 9. Germline CDR1 is SGHRS and CDR2 is YFSETQ. CDR3 protein: CASSTGQGWGNTGELFF. The CDR3 DNA follows: TGCGCCAGCAGCACAGGACAGGGATGGGGGAACACCGGGGAGCTGTTTTTT.

This chain links TRBV18 with TRBJ2-5; a possible D gene is TRBD2 (6 bases). TRBJ2-7 matches the DNA end more closely, so the J call is doubtful. Germline V gene sequence: CDR1 KGHSH, CDR2 LQKENI. The CDR3 runs 16 residues. As DNA, the CDR3 is TGTGCCAGCTCACCACCAGGGCCTCTGCGGGGCTACGAGCAGTACTTC. It yields the protein CASSPPGPLRGYEQYF.

The CDR3 DNA is TGTGCCTGGAGTGTAACGGGGGGAGAGACCCAGTACTTC. This gives the protein CAWSVTGGETQYF. The chain is built from TRBV30 and TRBJ2-5; 7 bases are shared with TRBD2. In germline, CDR1 is GTSNPN, CDR2 SVGIG (reference sequence). J was trimmed by 4 bases and V by 0 bases; bases with no gene match: 2. There are 13 residues in the CDR3.

This clone was counted between two and nine times. This chain uses TRBV5-5 with TRBJ1-5, with D unresolved. This CDR3 is 15 amino acids long. The germline CDR1 and CDR2 sequences are SGHKS and YYEKEE (reference sequence). V was shortened by 5 bases and J by 1 base, with 13 bases between the two germline ends. The DNA for the CDR3 is TGTGCCAGCAGACTAGACTGGGCAAGCAATCAGCCCCAGCATTTT. Its protein is CASRLDWASNQPQHF.

This clone was detected only once. The rearrangement uses TRBV5-6 and TRBJ2-5, with 10 bases identical to TRBD2. The CDR3 spans 17 residues. V shed 7 bases, J shed 3 bases, and the junction held 15 bases outside the gene matches. Germline loops: CDR1 SGHDT, CDR2 YYEEEE. The DNA of the CDR3 is TGTGCCAGCTGCGACTCAAGCGGGAGGGCCGATAAAGAGACCCAGTACTTC. It codes for CASCDSSGRADKETQYF.

This CDR3 is CASGSGPGLYEQFF. The CDR3 DNA reads as TGTGCTAGTGGTTCTGGACCGGGACTCTATGAGCAGTTCTTC. The chain uses TRBV12-5 and TRBJ2-1; a possible D gene is TRBD2 (6 bases). CDR1 is LGHNT and CDR2 is FRNRAP in the germline V gene. The CDR3 totals 14 residues. The V and J ends lost 4 bases and 8 bases respectively, with 15 bases between them.

The chain has TRBV7-8 and TRBJ2-3; D gene uncertain. Germline CDR1 SGHVS, CDR2 FQNEAQ. The CDR3 runs 15 residues. Trimming stripped 0 bases from V and 2 bases from J, with 9 bases between. The CDR3 DNA follows: TGTGCCAGCAGCTTAGCTGGAACTAACACAGATACGCAGTATTTT. This codes for CASSLAGTNTDTQYF.

This sequence joins TRBV7-8 and TRBJ1-3; the match to TRBD1 covers 12 bases. Germline V gene lookup returns CDR1 SGHVS and CDR2 FQNEAQ. CDR3 length: 19 amino acids. V trimming: 2 bases; J trimming: 3 bases; junction bases outside the gene matches: 11. In DNA form, the CDR3 reads TGTGCCAGCAGCTTAACGGGGACAGGGGGCAATCCAAGTGGAAACACCATATATTTT. Translating gives CASSLTGTGGNPSGNTIYF.

The chain combines TRBV5-1 with TRBJ1-1; a possible D gene is TRBD1 (6 bases). Trimming shortened V by 4 bases and J by 1 base, and 14 bases separated the two germline ends. The CDR3 extends over 15 amino acids. The V gene's germline CDR1 is SGHRS and CDR2 YFSETQ. The DNA of the CDR3 is TGCGCCAGCAGCGCCAGGGGCGCTGAGAACACTGAAGCTTTCTTT. This translates into CASSARGAENTEAFF.

The chain recombines TRBV19 with TRBJ2-7; 9 positions agree with TRBD1. CDR1 LNHDA and CDR2 SQIVND come from the germline V gene (reference sequence). The CDR3 spans 14 residues. J gave up 6 bases and V 4 bases, and 7 bases lay outside the gene matches. Here the CDR3 reads CASSNRDRVAEQYF. Here the CDR3 DNA reads TGTGCCAGTAGTAACCGGGACAGGGTGGCCGAGCAGTACTTC.

This clone appeared a single time. The chain combines TRBV5-1 with TRBJ2-2; TRBD1 agrees at 7 bases. The CDR3 has 15 residues. Germline loops: CDR1 SGHRS, CDR2 YFSETQ. The V gene end was trimmed by 4 bases and the J gene end by 1 base; junction bases not matched to a gene: 4. CDR3 loop: CASSRDRVNTGELFF. CDR3 in DNA: TGCGCCAGCAGCCGAGACAGGGTGAACACCGGGGAGCTGTTTTTT.

V usage is TRBV2 and J usage is TRBJ2-7; weak D call: TRBD1 (6 bases). The CDR3 loop spans 12 amino acids. V was clipped by 5 bases and J by 2 bases, with 7 bases between them. Per the germline V gene, CDR1 is SNHLY and CDR2 is FYNNEI. For the CDR3, the DNA is TGTGCCAGCAGTAGGACAGCCTACGAGCAGTACTTC. As protein: CASSRTAYEQYF.

This chain connects TRBV19 to TRBJ2-5, with 10 bases aligning to TRBD2. V gave up 1 base and J gave up 1 base; unmatched junction bases: 6. Germline CDR1 is LNHDA and CDR2 is SQIVND (reference sequence). The CDR3 sequence is 17 residues long. CDR3 in DNA: TGTGCCAGTAGTATAGTCCCAGCGGGGGGGCCCCAAGAGACCCAGTACTTC. Residues: CASSIVPAGGPQETQYF.